Listed here is a single TCR beta chain. Trimming removed 11 bases from V and 7 bases from J, with 8 bases in between. CDR1 and CDR2 from the germline V gene are MDHEN and SYDVKM. The CDR3 has 10 residues. The data were obtained in a study of cytomegalovirus exposure and HLA in healthy donors. PCR was performed using 60 Vbeta and 13 Jbeta primers. In the study's own analysis: Later analysis identified roughly 84 million unique TCR beta chains, 8.5 million to 13 million shared. Clones were read by immunoSEQ multiplex PCR, and TCRdb kept only the in-frame ones, dropping some. The D gene and trimming were derived from the DNA, and the V and J assignments and clone size from that table. The table includes 72,000 or so clones, about 60% detected once.

Sequenced: PBMCs. The origin of this receptor is a woman in her forties or fifties in good health and CMV-seronegative. The chain has TRBV28 and TRBJ1-4; D is ambiguous. The CDR3 protein is CAAGIEKLFF. CDR3 sequence (DNA): TGTGCCGCGGGTATTGAAAAACTGTTTTTT.